This T cell receptor (beta chain) was recovered during a study of CD4 T cell repertoires in COVID-19. Produced via immunoSEQ multiplex PCR; TCRdb's table is partial and in-frame only. This table holds 6,500 to 8,500 clones, less than 90% found once. No culture step preceded sequencing of the ex vivo isolated memory T cells. Sequenced here: effector memory CD4+ T cells from blood, sampled before the COVID-19 pandemic. The TCR was taken from a human donor who had COVID-19.

DNA for the CDR3: TGTGCCAGCAGCTTCCCCCGAGGGAGCGATGGCTACACCTTC. Its protein product is CASSFPRGSDGYTF. The V call is TRBV5-5, the J call TRBJ1-2; no firm D call. The CDR3 contains 14 residues. Germline-derived CDR1 and CDR2 are SGHKS and YYEKEE (reference sequence). V was cut by 2 bases and J by 6 bases, with 14 bases left in between.